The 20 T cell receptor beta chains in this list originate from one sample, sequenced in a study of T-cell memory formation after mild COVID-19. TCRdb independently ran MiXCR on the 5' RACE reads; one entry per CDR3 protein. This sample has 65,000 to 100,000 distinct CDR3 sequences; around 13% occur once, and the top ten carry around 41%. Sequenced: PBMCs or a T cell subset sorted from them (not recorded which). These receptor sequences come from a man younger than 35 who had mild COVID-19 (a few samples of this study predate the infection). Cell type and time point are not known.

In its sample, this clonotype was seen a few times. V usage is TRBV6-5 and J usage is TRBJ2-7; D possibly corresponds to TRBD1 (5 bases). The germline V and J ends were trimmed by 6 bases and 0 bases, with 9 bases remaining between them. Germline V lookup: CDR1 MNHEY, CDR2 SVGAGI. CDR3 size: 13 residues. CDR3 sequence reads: CASRGQSSYEQYF. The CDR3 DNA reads TGTGCCAGCAGGGGGCAAAGCTCCTACGAGCAGTACTTC.

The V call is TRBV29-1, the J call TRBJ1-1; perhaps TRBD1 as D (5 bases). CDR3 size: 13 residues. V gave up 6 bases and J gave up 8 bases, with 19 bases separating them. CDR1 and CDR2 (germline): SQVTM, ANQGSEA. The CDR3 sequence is CSVALGTLVEAFF. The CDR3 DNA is TGCAGCGTGGCCTTAGGGACCCTCGTGGAAGCTTTCTTT.

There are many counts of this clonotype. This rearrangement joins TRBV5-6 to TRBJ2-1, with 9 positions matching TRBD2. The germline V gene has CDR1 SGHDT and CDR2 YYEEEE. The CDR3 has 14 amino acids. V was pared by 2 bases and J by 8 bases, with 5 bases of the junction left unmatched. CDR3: CASSLVAGVHEQFF. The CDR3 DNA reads TGTGCCAGCAGCTTAGTAGCGGGGGTACATGAGCAGTTCTTC.

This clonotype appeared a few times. As DNA, the CDR3 is TGTGCCAGCAGTTCGTCAGTATTAAACACTGAAGCTTTCTTT. It is translated as CASSSSVLNTEAFF. This chain uses TRBV6-6 with TRBJ1-1; no definite D call. The germline CDR1 and CDR2 sequences are MNHNY and SVGAGI (reference sequence). The CDR3 length is 14 residues. Trimming removed 4 bases from V and 2 bases from J, with 11 bases in between.

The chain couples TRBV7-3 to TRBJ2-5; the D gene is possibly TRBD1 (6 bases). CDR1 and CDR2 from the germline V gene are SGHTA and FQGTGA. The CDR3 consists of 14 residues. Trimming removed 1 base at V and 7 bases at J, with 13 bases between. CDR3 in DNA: TGTGCCAGCAGCTTAAGGGGGCCTCGGGGGACCCAGTACTTC. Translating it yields CASSLRGPRGTQYF.

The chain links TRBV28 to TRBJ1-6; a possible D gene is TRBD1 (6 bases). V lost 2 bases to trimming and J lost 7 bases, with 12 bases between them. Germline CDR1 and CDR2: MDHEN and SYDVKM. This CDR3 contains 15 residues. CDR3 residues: CASSLAYTGNSPLHF. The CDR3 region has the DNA TGTGCCAGCAGTTTAGCCTACACAGGGAATTCACCCCTCCACTTT.

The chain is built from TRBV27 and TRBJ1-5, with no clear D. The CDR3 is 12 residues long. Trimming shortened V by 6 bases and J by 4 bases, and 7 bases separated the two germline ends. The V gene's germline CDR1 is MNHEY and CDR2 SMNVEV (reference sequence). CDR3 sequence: CASRGPNQPQHF. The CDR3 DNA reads TGTGCCAGCAGAGGGCCGAATCAGCCCCAGCATTTT.

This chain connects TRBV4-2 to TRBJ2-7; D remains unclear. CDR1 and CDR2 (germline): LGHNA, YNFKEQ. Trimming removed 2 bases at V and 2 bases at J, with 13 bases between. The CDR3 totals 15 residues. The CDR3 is CASSQYMAETYEQYF. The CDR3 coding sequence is TGTGCCAGCAGCCAATATATGGCGGAAACCTACGAGCAGTACTTC.

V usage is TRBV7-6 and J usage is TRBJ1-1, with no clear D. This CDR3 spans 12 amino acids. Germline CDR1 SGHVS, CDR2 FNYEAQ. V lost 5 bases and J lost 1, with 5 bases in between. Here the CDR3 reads CASSGSNTEAFF. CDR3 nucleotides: TGTGCCAGCAGCGGCTCGAACACTGAAGCTTTCTTT. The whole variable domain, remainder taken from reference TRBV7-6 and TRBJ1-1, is GAGVSQSPRYKVTKRGQDVALRCDPISGHVSLYWYRQALGQGPEFLTYFNYEAQQDKSGLPNDRFSAERPEGSISTLTIQRTEQRDSAMYRCASSGSNTEAFFGQGTRLTVV.

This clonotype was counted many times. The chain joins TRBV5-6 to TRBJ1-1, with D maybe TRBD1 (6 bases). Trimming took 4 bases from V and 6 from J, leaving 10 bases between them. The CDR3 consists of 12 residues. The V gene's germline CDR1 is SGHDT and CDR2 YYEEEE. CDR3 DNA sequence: TGTGCCAGCAGCAGGGGGGGAGCTGAAGCTTTCTTT. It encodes CASSRGGAEAFF. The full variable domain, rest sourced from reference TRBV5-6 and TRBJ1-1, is DAGVTQSPTHLIKTRGQQVTLRCSPKSGHDTVSWYQQALGQGPQFIFQYYEEEERQRGNFPDRFSGHQFPNYSSELNVNALLLGDSALYLCASSRGGAEAFFGQGTRLTVV.

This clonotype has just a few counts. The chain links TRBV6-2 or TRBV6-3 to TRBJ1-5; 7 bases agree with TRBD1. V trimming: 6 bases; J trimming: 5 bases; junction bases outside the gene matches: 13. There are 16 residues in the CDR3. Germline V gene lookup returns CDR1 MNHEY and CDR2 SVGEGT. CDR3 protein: CASRDSRAGGHQPQHF. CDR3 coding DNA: TGTGCCAGCAGGGACAGCAGGGCAGGGGGTCATCAGCCCCAGCATTTT.

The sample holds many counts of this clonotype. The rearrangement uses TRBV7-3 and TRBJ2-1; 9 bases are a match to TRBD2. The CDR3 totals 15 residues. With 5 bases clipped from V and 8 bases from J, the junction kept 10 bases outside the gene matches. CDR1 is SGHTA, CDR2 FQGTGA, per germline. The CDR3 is CASSPNAGGLDEQFF. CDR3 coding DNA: TGTGCCAGCAGCCCAAACGCGGGGGGGCTTGATGAGCAGTTCTTC.

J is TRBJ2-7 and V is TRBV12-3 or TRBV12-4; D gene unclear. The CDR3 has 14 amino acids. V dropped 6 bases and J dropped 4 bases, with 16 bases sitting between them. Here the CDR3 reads CASSPPGRQYEQYV. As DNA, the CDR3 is TGTGCCAGCAGCCCACCTGGCAGGCAATACGAGCAGTACGTC.

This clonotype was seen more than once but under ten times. CDR3 protein: CASSQESLLGEPQHF. The CDR3 nucleotides read TGCGCCAGCAGCCAAGAATCCCTTCTGGGGGAGCCCCAGCATTTT. The chain uses TRBV4-1 and TRBJ1-5, with D perhaps matching TRBD1 (5 bases). Germline lookup yields CDR1 MGHRA and CDR2 YSYEKL. The ends were cut back, 0 bases at V and 8 bases at J, with 14 bases in the middle. The CDR3 sequence is 15 residues long.

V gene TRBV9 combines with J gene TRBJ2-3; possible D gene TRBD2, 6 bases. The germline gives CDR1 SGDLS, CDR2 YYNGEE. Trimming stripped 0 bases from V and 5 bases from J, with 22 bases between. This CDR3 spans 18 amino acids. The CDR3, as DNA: TGTGCCAGCAGCGTAGACCCCGAGACTAGAAGGATCGGAGATACGCAGTATTTT. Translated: CASSVDPETRRIGDTQYF.

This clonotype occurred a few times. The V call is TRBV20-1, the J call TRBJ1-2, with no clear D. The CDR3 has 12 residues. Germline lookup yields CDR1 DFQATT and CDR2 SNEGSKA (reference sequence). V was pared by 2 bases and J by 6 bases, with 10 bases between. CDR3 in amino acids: CSARTRENGYTF. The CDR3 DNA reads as TGCAGTGCTAGAACTCGAGAGAATGGCTACACCTTC.

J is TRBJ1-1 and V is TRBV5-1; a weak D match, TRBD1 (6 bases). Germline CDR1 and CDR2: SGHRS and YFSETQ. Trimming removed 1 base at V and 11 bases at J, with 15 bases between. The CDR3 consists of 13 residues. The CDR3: CASSLLGGRGAFF. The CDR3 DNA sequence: TGCGCCAGCAGCTTGTTGGGGGGCCGGGGTGCTTTCTTT.

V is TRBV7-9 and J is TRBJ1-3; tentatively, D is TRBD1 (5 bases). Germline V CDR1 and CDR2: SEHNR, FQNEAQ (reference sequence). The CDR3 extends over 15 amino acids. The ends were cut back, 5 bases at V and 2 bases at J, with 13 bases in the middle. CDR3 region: CASSKGLPPGNTIYF. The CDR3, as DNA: TGTGCCAGCAGCAAGGGACTGCCCCCTGGAAACACCATATATTTT.

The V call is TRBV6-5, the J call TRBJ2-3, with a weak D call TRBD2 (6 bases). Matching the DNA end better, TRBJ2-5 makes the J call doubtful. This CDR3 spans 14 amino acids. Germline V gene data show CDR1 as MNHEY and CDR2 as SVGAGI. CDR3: CASSLGGLGGTQYF. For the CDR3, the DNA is TGTGCCAGCAGTTTGGGAGGACTCGGGGGAACCCAGTACTTC.

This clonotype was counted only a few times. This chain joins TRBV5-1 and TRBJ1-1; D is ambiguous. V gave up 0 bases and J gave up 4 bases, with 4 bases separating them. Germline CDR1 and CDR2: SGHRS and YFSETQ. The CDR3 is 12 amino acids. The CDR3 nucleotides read TGCGCCAGCAGCTTGGACACCACTGAAGCTTTCTTT. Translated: CASSLDTTEAFF.